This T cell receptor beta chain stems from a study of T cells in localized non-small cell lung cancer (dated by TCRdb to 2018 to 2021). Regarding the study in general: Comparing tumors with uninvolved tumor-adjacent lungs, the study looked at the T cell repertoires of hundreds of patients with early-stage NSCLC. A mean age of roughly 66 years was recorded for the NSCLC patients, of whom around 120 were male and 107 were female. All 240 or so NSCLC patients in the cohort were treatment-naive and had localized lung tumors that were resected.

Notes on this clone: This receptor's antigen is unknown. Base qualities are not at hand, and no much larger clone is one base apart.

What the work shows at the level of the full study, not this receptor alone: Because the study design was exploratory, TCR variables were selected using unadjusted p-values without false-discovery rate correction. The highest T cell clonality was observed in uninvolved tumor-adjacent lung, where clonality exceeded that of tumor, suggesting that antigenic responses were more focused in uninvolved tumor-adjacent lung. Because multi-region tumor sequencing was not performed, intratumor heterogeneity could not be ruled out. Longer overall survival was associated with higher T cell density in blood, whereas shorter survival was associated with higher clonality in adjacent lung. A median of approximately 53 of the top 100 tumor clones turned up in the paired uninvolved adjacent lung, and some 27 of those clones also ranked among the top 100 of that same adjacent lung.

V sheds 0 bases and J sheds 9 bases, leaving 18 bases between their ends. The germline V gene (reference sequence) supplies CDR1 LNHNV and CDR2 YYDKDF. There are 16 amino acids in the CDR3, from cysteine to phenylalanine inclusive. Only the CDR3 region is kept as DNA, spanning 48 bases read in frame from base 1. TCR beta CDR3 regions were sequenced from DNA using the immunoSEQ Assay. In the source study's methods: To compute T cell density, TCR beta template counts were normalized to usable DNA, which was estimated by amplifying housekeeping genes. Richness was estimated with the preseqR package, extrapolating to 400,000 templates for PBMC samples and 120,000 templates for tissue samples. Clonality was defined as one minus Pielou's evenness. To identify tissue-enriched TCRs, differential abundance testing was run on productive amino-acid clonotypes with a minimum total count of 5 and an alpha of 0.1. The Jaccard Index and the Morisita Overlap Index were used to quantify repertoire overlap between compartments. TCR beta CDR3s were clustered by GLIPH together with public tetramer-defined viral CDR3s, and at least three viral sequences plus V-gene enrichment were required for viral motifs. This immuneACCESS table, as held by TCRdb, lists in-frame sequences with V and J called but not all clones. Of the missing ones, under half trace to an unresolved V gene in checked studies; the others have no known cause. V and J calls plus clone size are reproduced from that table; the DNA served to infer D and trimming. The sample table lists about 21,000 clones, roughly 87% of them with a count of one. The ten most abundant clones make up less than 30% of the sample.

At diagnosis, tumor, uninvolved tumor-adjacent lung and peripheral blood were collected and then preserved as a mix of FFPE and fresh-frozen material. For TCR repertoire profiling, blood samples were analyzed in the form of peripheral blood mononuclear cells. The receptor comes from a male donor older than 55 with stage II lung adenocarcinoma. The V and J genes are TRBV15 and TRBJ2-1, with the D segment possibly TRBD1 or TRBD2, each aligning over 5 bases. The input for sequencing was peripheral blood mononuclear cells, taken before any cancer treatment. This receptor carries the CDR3 CATSRDRLRGGREQFF. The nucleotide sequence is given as TGTGCCACCAGCAGAGATCGGCTTCGTGGGGGACGTGAGCAGTTCTTC. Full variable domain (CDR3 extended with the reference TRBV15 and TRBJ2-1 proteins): DAMVIQNPRYQVTQFGKPVTLSCSQTLNHNVMYWYQQKSSQAPKLLFHYYDKDFNNEADTPDNFQSRRPNTSFCFLDIRSPGLGDTAMYLCATSRDRLRGGREQFFGPGTRLTVL.